This paragraph covers one TCR beta chain sequence. Authors' methods: Reference gene primer amplification in the assay estimated nucleated cell counts. Clones were sequenced by immunoSEQ multiplex PCR, and TCRdb holds only the in-frame ones, with some missing. That table gives V, J and clone size, and the DNA gave D and trimming. Among roughly 250,000 clones listed, approximately 84% were seen once. This record belongs to a study of blood T cell repertoires in COVID-19. Study as a whole: The United States, Italy and Spain provided the acute and convalescent COVID-19 samples. In each case, the material was cDNA or gDNA derived from T cells, B-cell-depleted T cells, or PBMCs.

This CDR3 region has 12 residues. CDR1 SQVTM and CDR2 ANQGSEA come from the germline V gene. V gave up 1 base and J gave up 4 bases, with 7 bases separating them. The chain links TRBV29-1 to TRBJ1-1; no clear D. Sequenced input: peripheral blood. The TCR comes from a middle-aged man with active or convalescent COVID-19. CDR3 nucleotide sequence: TGCAGCGTTGAAGGCAGGTCCACTGAAGCTTTCTTT. Amino acid sequence: CSVEGRSTEAFF.